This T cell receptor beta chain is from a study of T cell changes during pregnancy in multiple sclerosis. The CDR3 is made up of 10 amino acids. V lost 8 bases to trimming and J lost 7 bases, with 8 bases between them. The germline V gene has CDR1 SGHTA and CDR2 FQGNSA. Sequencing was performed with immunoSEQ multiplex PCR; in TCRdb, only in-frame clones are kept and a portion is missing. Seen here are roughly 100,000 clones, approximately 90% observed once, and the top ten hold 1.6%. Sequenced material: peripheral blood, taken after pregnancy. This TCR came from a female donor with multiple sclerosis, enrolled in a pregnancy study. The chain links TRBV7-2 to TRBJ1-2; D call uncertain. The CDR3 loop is CASGNSGYTF. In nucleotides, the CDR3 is TGTGCCAGCGGAAACAGTGGCTACACCTTC.